The sample holds one count of the clone carrying this TCR beta chain. The CDR3 is 12 amino acids. Trimming stripped 11 bases from V and 8 bases from J, with 15 bases between. CDR1 is MNHGY and CDR2 is SAAAGT in the germline V gene. This record comes from a study of T cells in localized non-small cell lung cancer. Profiling relied on immunoSEQ multiplex PCR, and the TCRdb table lists in-frame clones only, not all of them. This table has approximately 3,000 clones, approximately 23% appearing once. This receptor was obtained from a woman aged 40-75 years with stage I lung adenocarcinoma. The J gene is TRBJ1-4, the V gene TRBV6-8; TRBD1 is a possible D gene (6 bases). This specimen was lung tumor tissue, taken before any cancer treatment. The CDR3 DNA sequence: TGTGCCTGCCACCGAGGGGGGGAAAAACTGTTTTTT. The encoded protein is CACHRGGEKLFF.